One sample yielded the 25 T cell receptor beta chains listed below, sequenced in a study of cytomegalovirus exposure and HLA in healthy donors. PCR employed 60 Vbeta and 13 Jbeta primers. Measured with immunoSEQ multiplex PCR; TCRdb has only the in-frame clones, and not every one. The sample comprises about 280,000 clones, about 90% of which are singletons, and approximately 2.4% rests with the top ten. Sequenced input: PBMCs. The receptors were sampled from a woman aged 18-30 years in good health and CMV-seronegative.

The genes are TRBV2 and TRBJ2-3; possible D gene TRBD2, 5 bases. CDR1 and CDR2 (germline): SNHLY, FYNNEI. CDR3 length: 14 amino acids. V was trimmed by 4 bases and J by 7 bases, leaving 15 bases between them. The CDR3 nucleotides read TGTGCCAGCAGTGTTCCGGGGTACGGCTATACGCAGTATTTT. Protein sequence: CASSVPGYGYTQYF.

V and J are TRBV5-4 and TRBJ1-1; D is undetermined. This CDR3 spans 16 amino acids. CDR1 is SGHNT, CDR2 YYREEE, per germline (reference sequence). V dropped 0 bases and J dropped 1 base, with 13 bases sitting between them. CDR3 bases: TGTGCCAGCAGCTTGGGAGGTACGGGTGGGAACACTGAAGCTTTCTTT. Amino acids: CASSLGGTGGNTEAFF.

This clone was recorded a few times. V gene TRBV11-2 combines with J gene TRBJ2-1, with TRBD2 matching 10 bases. The CDR3 loop spans 16 amino acids. V shed 4 bases and J 8 bases; nucleotides not matched to a gene: 11. The V gene's germline CDR1 is SGHAT and CDR2 FQNNGV. In DNA form, the CDR3 reads TGTGCCAGCAGCTCTCTTCAGCGGGGGGGCATATATGAGCAGTTCTTC. Residues: CASSSLQRGGIYEQFF.

The chain joins TRBV6-5 to TRBJ1-4; 7 bases fit TRBD1. Trimming removed 5 bases from V and 5 bases from J; junction bases left unmatched: 8. Germline CDR1 is MNHEY and CDR2 is SVGAGI. The CDR3 length is 15 residues. The CDR3 sequence: CASSPGQALNEKLFF. The CDR3 coding sequence is TGTGCCAGCAGTCCCGGACAGGCGCTGAATGAAAAACTGTTTTTT.

This chain uses TRBV6-5 with TRBJ1-6; TRBD1 is a possible D gene (6 bases). Germline V lookup: CDR1 MNHEY, CDR2 SVGAGI. This CDR3 has 14 amino acids. The germline V and J ends were trimmed by 4 bases and 10 bases, with 14 bases remaining between them. As DNA, the CDR3 is TGTGCCAGCAGTTCGAAGCGGGGGCGCTCACCCCTCCACTTT. Translated, it gives CASSSKRGRSPLHF.

This chain connects TRBV6-1 to TRBJ1-2; D ambiguous. V was pared by 3 bases and J by 3 bases, with 8 bases between. Germline-derived CDR1 and CDR2 are MNHNS and SASEGT. The CDR3 loop spans 13 amino acids. In DNA form, the CDR3 reads TGTGCCAGCAGTGATCAGATTCACTATGGCTACACCTTC. Its protein is CASSDQIHYGYTF.

This clone has only a few counts. The chain is built from TRBV6-6 and TRBJ2-7; 8 bases agree with TRBD1. CDR1 MNHNY and CDR2 SVGAGI come from the germline V gene (reference sequence). The CDR3 sequence is 15 residues long. Unmatched junction bases numbered 6, after V lost 1 base and J lost 4 bases. The CDR3 sequence: CASSYYPDRAYEQYF. DNA of the CDR3: TGTGCCAGCAGTTACTACCCGGACAGGGCTTACGAGCAGTACTTC.

The table lists this clone with a count of one. The V gene is TRBV18, the J gene TRBJ2-7; 7 bases map to TRBD1. Germline V gives CDR1 KGHSH, CDR2 LQKENI. The CDR3 runs 14 residues. Unmatched junction bases numbered 9, after V lost 6 bases and J lost 4 bases. The CDR3 DNA reads TGTGCCAGCTCCATGGGGACAGCTACTTACGAGCAGTACTTC. Encoded protein: CASSMGTATYEQYF.

This clone appeared once. The V and J genes are TRBV9 and TRBJ1-2; 7 nucleotides agree with TRBD1. Per the germline V gene, CDR1 is SGDLS and CDR2 is YYNGEE. This CDR3 has 16 residues. The V gene end was trimmed by 1 base and the J gene end by 8 bases; junction bases not matched to a gene: 14. The CDR3 region has the DNA TGTGCCAGCAGCGTATCTCGGCAGGGGGGCGGTGGGGGCTACACCTTC. Amino acids: CASSVSRQGGGGGYTF.

The chain uses TRBV4-2 and TRBJ2-1, with 12 nucleotides matching TRBD2. The CDR3 is 17 residues long. V trimming: 2 bases; J trimming: 6 bases; junction bases outside the gene matches: 8. Germline V CDR1 and CDR2: LGHNA, YNFKEQ. The CDR3 here is CASSQRTSGEVGNEQFF. CDR3 nucleotide sequence: TGTGCCAGCAGCCAAAGGACTAGCGGGGAAGTGGGCAATGAGCAGTTCTTC.

The chain is built from TRBV30 and TRBJ1-2; D is possibly TRBD1 (6 bases). V lost 7 bases, J lost 7 bases, and 19 bases lay in between. The CDR3 totals 13 residues. Germline V gene data show CDR1 as GTSNPN and CDR2 as SVGIG (reference sequence). For the CDR3, the DNA is TGTGCCTCCCATCGATGGGGGCCGTCTGGCTACACCTTC. Amino acid sequence: CASHRWGPSGYTF.

The J gene is TRBJ2-1, the V gene TRBV7-2; D perhaps matches TRBD1 (7 bases). This CDR3 contains 15 residues. From germline, CDR1 is SGHTA and CDR2 FQGNSA. V shed 2 bases and J shed 6 bases, with 14 bases lying between them. The CDR3 is CASSLSRGAVNEQFF. The CDR3 nucleotides read TGTGCCAGCAGCTTATCCAGGGGGGCGGTCAATGAGCAGTTCTTC.

The gene calls are TRBV30 and TRBJ1-6, with 10 bases matching TRBD1. The V gene end was trimmed by 1 base and the J gene end by 7 bases; junction bases not matched to a gene: 4. The CDR3 is made up of 15 amino acids. The germline CDR1 and CDR2 sequences are GTSNPN and SVGIG (reference sequence). CDR3 sequence reads: CAWSAQGQGNSPLHF. The CDR3 region has the DNA TGTGCCTGGAGTGCACAGGGACAGGGGAATTCACCCCTCCACTTT. The whole variable domain, remainder taken from reference TRBV30 and TRBJ1-6, is SQTIHQWPATLVQPVGSPLSLECTVEGTSNPNLYWYRQAAGRGLQLLFYSVGIGQISSEVPQNLSASRPQDRQFILSSKKLLLSDSGFYLCAWSAQGQGNSPLHFGNGTRLTVT.

V and J are TRBV5-1 and TRBJ2-5; TRBD2 agrees at 14 bases. The V gene end was trimmed by 4 bases and the J gene end by 2 bases; junction bases not matched to a gene: 7. In germline, CDR1 is SGHRS, CDR2 YFSETQ. This CDR3 has 17 amino acids. This CDR3 reads CASSPGGLAGAQETQYF. The CDR3 region has the DNA TGCGCCAGCAGCCCAGGGGGACTAGCGGGGGCTCAAGAGACCCAGTACTTC.

J is TRBJ1-6 and V is TRBV2; 9 positions match TRBD1. Per germline, CDR1 SNHLY and CDR2 FYNNEI. V dropped 5 bases and J dropped 13; count of bases not matched to a gene: 9. This CDR3 has 14 residues. Written as DNA, the CDR3 is TGTGCCAGCAGTTCCGGGACAGGGAGTTTGCCCCTCCACTTT. Amino acid sequence: CASSSGTGSLPLHF.

A remark on this clone: A junction end diverges from the germline sequence, so it may reflect a read error. This chain uses TRBV5-3 with TRBJ1-2, with a possible D match to TRBD1 (5 bases). TRBV5-3 has ORF status, its function being uncertain. The CDR3 totals 12 residues. The CDR3 DNA reads as TGTGCCAGAAGCTTAATAGCGGCAGGCAGGGCCTTC. Translated: CARSLIAAGRAF.

The V gene is TRBV7-2, the J gene TRBJ1-1; D is uncertain. Germline lookup yields CDR1 SGHTA and CDR2 FQGNSA. The CDR3 spans 15 residues. The V end lost 2 bases, the J end lost 0 bases, and 10 bases lay between the germline ends. Written as DNA, the CDR3 is TGTGCCAGCAGCTTAAGAGGGTGGCTGAACACTGAAGCTTTCTTT. This sequence encodes CASSLRGWLNTEAFF.

Turning to this clone: The junction does not match germline at one end; this may be a read error. V and J are TRBV6-5 and TRBJ2-7; 7 bases align to TRBD1. The germline CDR1 and CDR2 sequences are MNHEY and SVGAGI. This CDR3 is built from 14 residues. The CDR3 region is CASSYRDRPYEQCF. The CDR3 bases are TGTGCCAGCAGTTACCGGGACAGACCTTACGAGCAGTGCTTC.

The CDR3 is CASSPGLAGDETQYF. DNA of the CDR3: TGTGCCAGCTCACCGGGACTAGCGGGGGACGAGACCCAGTACTTC. V and J are TRBV18 and TRBJ2-5, with 14 bases aligning to TRBD2. The germline V gene encodes CDR1 KGHSH and CDR2 LQKENI. The CDR3 consists of 15 residues. V gave up 3 bases and J gave up 5 bases; unmatched junction bases: 2.

This clone was seen only a few times. The chain uses TRBV21-1 and TRBJ1-2; the D call TRBD1 from the table was never checked on the DNA. TRBV21-1 is termed a pseudogene. The length of the CDR3 is 17 residues. For the CDR3, the DNA is TGTGCCAGCAGCTCCGGGGACAGGGAGCAGTGGCATTGTGGCTACACCTTC. Amino acid sequence: CASSSGDREQWHCGYTF.

About this clone itself: Germline is not matched at one junction end, which may reflect a read error. The V gene is TRBV7-9, the J gene TRBJ1-3; 9 nucleotides agree with TRBD1. Germline CDR1 and CDR2: SEHNR and FQNEAQ (reference sequence). The CDR3 sequence is 17 residues long. The CDR3 DNA reads TGTGCCAGCAGCCTAGCCTACACAGGGGGCGGTGGAAACACCATATATTTT. This gives the protein CASSLAYTGGGGNTIYF.

The CDR3 protein is CATSRIGQPQHF. DNA for the CDR3: TGTGCCACCAGCAGAATCGGTCAGCCCCAGCATTTT. V gene TRBV15 combines with J gene TRBJ1-5; D is unresolved. The length of the CDR3 is 12 residues. The germline gives CDR1 LNHNV, CDR2 YYDKDF (reference sequence). With 2 bases removed from V and 6 bases from J, the gap between germline ends came to 5 bases.

This rearrangement joins TRBV9 to TRBJ2-3; D perhaps matches TRBD2 (5 bases). This CDR3 has 16 amino acids. Germline V gives CDR1 SGDLS, CDR2 YYNGEE. The V gene lost 2 bases and the J gene lost 0 bases, with 13 bases spanning the gap. The CDR3: CASSVRGLTSTDTQYF. For the CDR3, the DNA is TGTGCCAGCAGCGTTCGGGGTCTTACTAGCACAGATACGCAGTATTTT.

Concerning this clone itself: Other DNA sequences from this sample encode an identical CDR3 as well. V gene TRBV4-1 combines with J gene TRBJ1-2, with TRBD1 matching over 11 bases. Germline trimming cut 3 bases from V and 8 bases from J; bases unmatched to any gene: 5. The CDR3 loop spans 14 amino acids. Germline loops: CDR1 MGHRA, CDR2 YSYEKL. This CDR3 reads CASSQAGTGGGYTF. The DNA of the CDR3 is TGCGCCAGCAGCCAGGCCGGGACAGGGGGAGGCTACACCTTC.

V usage is TRBV19 and J usage is TRBJ1-6, with TRBD1 identical over 8 bases. Trimming at V came to 10 bases and at J to 7 bases, leaving 6 bases not matched to a gene. Looked up from germline, CDR1 is LNHDA and CDR2 is SQIVND (reference sequence). This CDR3 contains 13 residues. The CDR3: CATQDRGNSPLHF. CDR3 in DNA: TGTGCCACACAAGACAGGGGCAATTCACCCCTCCACTTT. The full variable domain, completed using reference TRBV19 and TRBJ1-6, is DGGITQSPKYLFRKEGQNVTLSCEQNLNHDAMYWYRQDPGQGLRLIYYSQIVNDFQKGDIAEGYSVSREKKESFPLTVTSAQKNPTAFYLCATQDRGNSPLHFGNGTRLTVT.